The 21 T cell receptor beta chains listed next were all sequenced from one sample in a study of blood T cell repertoires in COVID-19. The repertoire was sequenced with immunoSEQ multiplex PCR; TCRdb's copy has only in-frame clones and lacks some. The profile shows hundreds of thousands of clones, 86% of them singletons. The sequencing sample was made of peripheral blood. The receptors come from a woman aged 80 or older with COVID-19, enrolled during active disease.

This sequence joins TRBV29-1 and TRBJ2-7; TRBD1 matches 9 bases. Germline loops: CDR1 SQVTM, CDR2 ANQGSEA. The CDR3 consists of 14 residues. The junction had 5 bases not matched to a gene; V was cut back by 3 bases and J by 2 bases. The CDR3 DNA reads as TGCAGCGTTGACGGGACAGGGCTCCCCTACGAGCAGTACTTC. Amino acids: CSVDGTGLPYEQYF.

The V gene is TRBV9, the J gene TRBJ1-2, with D possibly matching TRBD1 (5 bases). CDR3 length: 16 amino acids. Trimming left V 4 bases short and J 8 bases short, with 24 bases between. Germline V CDR1 and CDR2: SGDLS, YYNGEE. As DNA, the CDR3 is TGTGCCAGCAGCCCAGGTGTCGGTAACGGGGGTTGGGGCTACACCTTC. Encoded protein: CASSPGVGNGGWGYTF.

The chain carries TRBV7-6 and TRBJ2-5; a possible D gene is TRBD1 (6 bases). This CDR3 region has 15 residues. V was clipped by 5 bases and J by 1 base, with 14 bases between them. The germline CDR1 and CDR2 sequences are SGHVS and FNYEAQ. In nucleotides, the CDR3 is TGTGCCAGCAGCATAAACCGGGACATCCAAGAGACCCAGTACTTC. Its protein product is CASSINRDIQETQYF. The full variable domain, its missing parts supplied by reference TRBV7-6 and TRBJ2-5, is GAGVSQSPRYKVTKRGQDVALRCDPISGHVSLYWYRQALGQGPEFLTYFNYEAQQDKSGLPNDRFSAERPEGSISTLTIQRTEQRDSAMYRCASSINRDIQETQYFGPGTRLLVL.

As for this clone: The junction differs from germline at one of its ends, possibly a read error. The same CDR3 can be traced to other DNA sequences in this sample. The CDR3 region is CASSPGQGSYNEQFF. In DNA form, the CDR3 reads TGTGCTAGCAGCCCGGGACAGGGGTCGTACAATGAGCAGTTCTTC. The V gene is TRBV7-7, the J gene TRBJ2-1, with 10 bases matching TRBD1. Germline V gene lookup returns CDR1 SSHAT and CDR2 FNYEAQ (reference sequence). There are 15 residues in the CDR3.

This chain joins TRBV19 and TRBJ1-1, with D hard to call. Trimming took 5 bases from V and 6 from J, leaving 16 bases between them. The CDR3 is 14 amino acids. CDR1 and CDR2 (germline): LNHDA, SQIVND (reference sequence). This CDR3 reads CASSPREGSAEAFF. CDR3 nucleotides: TGTGCCAGTAGTCCCCGGGAGGGATCGGCTGAAGCTTTCTTT.

The chain recombines TRBV28 with TRBJ2-7; 7 nucleotides align to TRBD1. The length of the CDR3 is 14 residues. With V trimmed by 8 bases and J by 2 bases, 9 bases remained unmatched. Looked up from germline, CDR1 is MDHEN and CDR2 is SYDVKM. This CDR3 reads CASQGQFFPYEQYF. Here the CDR3 DNA reads TGTGCCAGCCAGGGACAGTTCTTTCCCTACGAGCAGTACTTC.

J is TRBJ1-3 and V is TRBV7-2; D is undetermined. The V gene's germline CDR1 is SGHTA and CDR2 FQGNSA. Trimming cost V 3 bases and J 0 bases, with 9 bases left between them. The CDR3 loop spans 15 amino acids. The CDR3 region is CASSFFGISGNTIYF. CDR3 nucleotides: TGTGCCAGCAGCTTTTTCGGGATCTCTGGAAACACCATATATTTT.

V is TRBV3-1 (or the pseudogene TRBV3-2) and J is TRBJ1-1, with 10 bases lining up with TRBD1. The CDR3 extends over 16 amino acids. Germline CDR1 is LGHDT and CDR2 is YNNKEL (reference sequence). Germline trimming cut 3 bases from V and 0 bases from J; bases unmatched to any gene: 4. The CDR3 DNA is TGTGCCAGCAGCCAGCGGACAGGGGGTATGAACACTGAAGCTTTCTTT. It encodes CASSQRTGGMNTEAFF.

This clone was counted once. This chain uses TRBV11-2 with TRBJ1-2, with 9 bases matching TRBD1. Germline lookup yields CDR1 SGHAT and CDR2 FQNNGV. V was clipped by 2 bases and J by 8 bases; unmatched bases: 15. CDR3 length equals 17 residues. For the CDR3, the DNA is TGTGCCAGCAGCTTAACGGGACAGGGCGGGCGCCAAGTCGGCTACACCTTC. It encodes CASSLTGQGGRQVGYTF. The whole variable domain, filled in from reference TRBV11-2 and TRBJ1-2, reads EAGVAQSPRYKIIEKRQSVAFWCNPISGHATLYWYQQILGQGPKLLIQFQNNGVVDDSQLPKDRFSAERLKGVDSTLKIQPAKLEDSAVYLCASSLTGQGGRQVGYTFGSGTRLTVV.

The chain combines TRBV19 with TRBJ1-4, with TRBD1 matching over 11 bases. Per germline, CDR1 LNHDA and CDR2 SQIVND (reference sequence). Germline trimming cut 5 bases from V and 5 bases from J; bases unmatched to any gene: 1. The CDR3 contains 14 residues. Here the CDR3 DNA reads TGTGCCAGTAGTCGGGACAGGGGGAATGAAAAACTGTTTTTT. This sequence encodes CASSRDRGNEKLFF.

The chain has TRBV4-2 and TRBJ1-4; D gene ambiguous. Trimming took off 2 bases at V and 7 bases at J, with 14 bases between the two ends. Germline values: CDR1 LGHNA, CDR2 YNFKEQ. The CDR3 length is 15 residues. DNA of the CDR3: TGTGCCAGCAGCCAACCTGAATTACGGGGTGAAAAACTGTTTTTT. It is translated as CASSQPELRGEKLFF.

The chain employs TRBV6-6 and TRBJ1-1, with D hard to call. There are 13 residues in the CDR3. Germline V gives CDR1 MNHNY, CDR2 SVGAGI (reference sequence). Trimming removed 2 bases from V and 2 bases from J, with 6 bases in between. The DNA of the CDR3 is TGTGCCAGCAGTTACCTGGCTAACACTGAAGCTTTCTTT. As protein: CASSYLANTEAFF.

This chain uses TRBV7-2 with TRBJ1-1, with 9 bases lining up with TRBD1. The CDR3 length is 17 residues. Germline V gene lookup returns CDR1 SGHTA and CDR2 FQGNSA. V was clipped by 3 bases and J by 2 bases; unmatched bases: 10. The CDR3 DNA reads TGTGCCAGCAGCTTGCGGACCCGGACAGGGGCCAACACTGAAGCTTTCTTT. Residues: CASSLRTRTGANTEAFF. Using reference TRBV7-2 and TRBJ1-1 for the parts outside the CDR3, the full variable domain is GAGVSQSPSNKVTEKGKDVELRCDPISGHTALYWYRQSLGQGLEFLIYFQGNSAPDKSGLPSDRFSAERTGGSVSTLTIQRTQQEDSAVYLCASSLRTRTGANTEAFFGQGTRLTVV.

The rearrangement links TRBV2 to TRBJ2-3, with TRBD1 identical over 7 bases. The trim removed 4 bases at V and 4 bases at J, leaving 5 bases unmatched. The CDR3 has 14 amino acids. Germline V gene lookup returns CDR1 SNHLY and CDR2 FYNNEI. The CDR3 coding sequence is TGTGCCAGCAGTGGCCAAGGGGGCTCAGATACGCAGTATTTT. Its translation is CASSGQGGSDTQYF.

Comments on this clone: Other DNA sequences in this specimen translate into the identical CDR3. J is TRBJ1-3 and V is TRBV9; the D is unclear. CDR1 and CDR2 (germline): SGDLS, YYNGEE. V shed 0 bases and J shed 0 bases, with 7 bases lying between them. The CDR3 extends over 15 amino acids. Here the CDR3 reads CASSVGVVSGNTIYF. The DNA for the CDR3 is TGTGCCAGCAGCGTAGGAGTAGTCTCTGGAAACACCATATATTTT.

The rearrangement uses TRBV5-6 and TRBJ1-1, with 7 bases that match TRBD1. Unmatched junction bases numbered 5, after V lost 4 bases and J lost 5 bases. The CDR3 is 13 residues long. The germline V gene has CDR1 SGHDT and CDR2 YYEEEE. CDR3 DNA: TGTGCCAGCAGCCTAGGGGGCAAGACTGAAGCTTTCTTT. This codes for CASSLGGKTEAFF.

The genes are TRBV19 and TRBJ2-2, with 8 bases aligning to TRBD2. CDR1 is LNHDA and CDR2 is SQIVND in the germline V gene (reference sequence). The CDR3 has 14 amino acids. V lost 3 bases to trimming and J lost 4 bases; unmatched junction nucleotides: 1. The CDR3 reads CASSIRGGTGELFF. The CDR3 coding sequence is TGTGCCAGTAGTATTCGGGGGGGCACCGGGGAGCTGTTTTTT.

The chain recombines TRBV6-2 or TRBV6-3 with TRBJ2-2; D is unresolved. Germline V CDR1 and CDR2: MNHEY, SVGEGT. The V end was cut by 5 bases, the J end by 2 bases, with 3 bases between. The CDR3 totals 12 residues. Here the CDR3 reads CASSTNTGELFF. The CDR3 nucleotides are TGTGCCAGCAGTACAAACACCGGGGAGCTGTTTTTT.

The chain combines TRBV5-1 with TRBJ1-2, with 9 bases aligning to TRBD1. CDR1 is SGHRS, CDR2 YFSETQ, per germline. V lost 4 bases, J lost 4 bases, and 14 bases stayed unmatched. The CDR3 is made up of 17 amino acids. For the CDR3, the DNA is TGCGCCAGCAGCGTGGGACTTGGGACAGGGCTAATCTATGGCTACACCTTC. Its translation: CASSVGLGTGLIYGYTF.

V gene TRBV2 combines with J gene TRBJ1-5; no clear D gene. The CDR3 has 13 amino acids. Germline V CDR1 and CDR2: SNHLY, FYNNEI. The ends were cut back, 0 bases at V and 6 bases at J, with 6 bases in the middle. The CDR3 spells CASSEAWSQPQHF. In DNA form, the CDR3 reads TGTGCCAGCAGTGAAGCATGGAGTCAGCCCCAGCATTTT.

This clone has a single count. This sequence joins TRBV5-1 and TRBJ1-4; D gene ambiguous. The CDR3 covers 14 residues. The V gene's germline CDR1 is SGHRS and CDR2 YFSETQ. V was shortened by 2 bases and J by 2 bases, with 7 bases between the two germline ends. The CDR3 loop reads CASSFGVTNEKLFF. The CDR3 DNA follows: TGCGCCAGCAGCTTCGGGGTTACTAATGAAAAACTGTTTTTT.